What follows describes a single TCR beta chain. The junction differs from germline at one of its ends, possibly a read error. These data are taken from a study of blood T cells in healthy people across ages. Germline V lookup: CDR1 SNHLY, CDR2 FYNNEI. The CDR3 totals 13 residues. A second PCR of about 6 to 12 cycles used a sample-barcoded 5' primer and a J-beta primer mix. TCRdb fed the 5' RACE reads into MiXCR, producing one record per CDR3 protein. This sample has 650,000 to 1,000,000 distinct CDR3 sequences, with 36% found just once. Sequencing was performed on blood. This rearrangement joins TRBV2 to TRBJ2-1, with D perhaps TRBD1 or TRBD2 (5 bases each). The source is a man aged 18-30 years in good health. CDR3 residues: CASSREKYNEQFF. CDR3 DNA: TGTGCCAGCAGCAGGGAGAAGTACAATGAACAGTTCTTC.